Listed below are T cell receptor beta chains from one sample, sequenced in a study of blood T cell repertoires in COVID-19. TCRdb's table, derived via immunoSEQ multiplex PCR, lists solely in-frame clones and lacks some. In the table there are 95,000 to 150,000 clones, roughly 88% of which are singletons. The specimen sequenced was peripheral blood. The receptors were sampled from a woman between 45 and 60 years old with active or convalescent COVID-19. The CDR3 runs from the conserved cysteine through the conserved F or W. Fields, in order: J gene, clone size, V gene, D gene, CDR3 protein, CDR3 DNA. D genes are given only for firm matches. Expanded clones get a size class; other rows say once, few or many, or leave the size out.

j_call: TRBJ2-3; clone_size: -; v_call: TRBV29-1; d_call: -; cdr3_aa: CSVERGTDTQYF; cdr3_nt: TGCAGCGTTGAACGGGGGACAGATACGCAGTATTTT
j_call: TRBJ1-5; clone_size: -; v_call: TRBV27; d_call: TRBD1; cdr3_aa: CASSRDRDSNQPQHF; cdr3_nt: TGTGCCAGCAGCCGGGACAGGGATAGCAATCAGCCCCAGCATTTT
j_call: TRBJ2-1; clone_size: -; v_call: TRBV7-8; d_call: -; cdr3_aa: CASSYRLEGHNEQFF; cdr3_nt: TGTGCCAGCAGCTACCGACTGGAGGGACACAATGAGCAGTTCTTC
j_call: TRBJ1-4; clone_size: -; v_call: TRBV3-1/TRBV3-2; d_call: TRBD1; cdr3_aa: CASSQSGTEREKLFF; cdr3_nt: TGTGCCAGCAGCCAATCCGGGACAGAGCGTGAAAAACTGTTTTTT
j_call: TRBJ1-5; clone_size: -; v_call: TRBV23-1; d_call: TRBD1; cdr3_aa: CASSQSREAGGQPQHF; cdr3_nt: TGCGCCAGCAGTCAATCGAGGGAGGCAGGGGGCCAGCCCCAGCATTTT
j_call: TRBJ2-7; clone_size: few; v_call: TRBV30; d_call: -; cdr3_aa: CAWSGRDEQYF; cdr3_nt: TGTGCCTGGAGTGGGCGGGACGAGCAGTACTTC
j_call: TRBJ1-2; clone_size: -; v_call: TRBV7-8; d_call: -; cdr3_aa: CASSLAPGSLFRPTDGYTF; cdr3_nt: TGTGCCAGCAGCTTAGCGCCGGGGTCCCTTTTTAGGCCTACGGATGGCTACACCTTC
j_call: TRBJ2-7; clone_size: -; v_call: TRBV9; d_call: TRBD1; cdr3_aa: CASSLSGTGPYEQYF; cdr3_nt: TGTGCCAGCAGCCTTTCCGGGACAGGGCCCTACGAGCAGTACTTC
j_call: TRBJ2-3; clone_size: -; v_call: TRBV7-2; d_call: TRBD2; cdr3_aa: CASTLGGAGEDTQYF; cdr3_nt: TGTGCCAGCACCCTCGGGGGGGCGGGAGAAGATACGCAGTATTTT
j_call: TRBJ2-5; clone_size: -; v_call: TRBV4-3; d_call: -; cdr3_aa: CASSQERGMGETQYF; cdr3_nt: TGCGCCAGCAGCCAAGAAAGGGGGATGGGTGAGACCCAGTACTTC